The rows below give T cell receptor beta chains drawn from one sample of a study of OX40 agonist ivuxolimab in advanced cancers. Profiling relied on immunoSEQ multiplex PCR, and the TCRdb table lists in-frame clones only, not all of them. Of around 65,000 clones in the sample, 90% are singletons; the top ten hold under 12%. Source: CD4+ or CD8+ T cells sorted from blood, taken in a trial of the OX40 agonist ivuxolimab. The receptors come from an adult with an advanced solid tumor such as melanoma, head and neck, liver or kidney cancer. The CDR3 runs from the conserved cysteine through the conserved F or W. D genes are given only for firm matches. Expanded clones get a size class; other rows say once, few or many, or leave the size out.

V: TRBV7-2
D: -
size: -
J: TRBJ2-6
DNA: TGTGCCAGCAGCTTGGAGGGACAGACTGGGGCCAACGTCCTGACTTTC
CDR3: CASSLEGQTGANVLTF

V: TRBV4-1
D: -
size: -
J: TRBJ2-1
DNA: TGCGCCAGCAGCCCACTGCATACAATATCCAATGAGCAGTTCTTC
CDR3: CASSPLHTISNEQFF

V: TRBV11-2
D: TRBD1
size: -
J: TRBJ1-2
DNA: TGTGCCAGCAGCCGAATCGACTCCGGGACAGGGGGCGGCTACACCTTC
CDR3: CASSRIDSGTGGGYTF

V: TRBV29-1
D: -
size: -
J: TRBJ2-3
DNA: TGCAGCGTTGATTCTCAAAGCACAGATACGCAGTATTTT
CDR3: CSVDSQSTDTQYF

V: TRBV7-2
D: TRBD2
size: -
J: TRBJ2-1
DNA: TGTGCCAGCAGCTGGGTTCAAGGACTAGCGGGAGGGAATGAGCAGTTCTTC
CDR3: CASSWVQGLAGGNEQFF

V: TRBV28
D: -
size: -
J: TRBJ2-5
DNA: TGTGCCAGCAGTTCGGGTTTTGAGACCCAGTACTTC
CDR3: CASSSGFETQYF

V: TRBV4-1
D: -
size: -
J: TRBJ2-7
DNA: TGCGCCAGCAGCCATCCGGATGCAGCAGTCACCGAGCAGTACTTC
CDR3: CASSHPDAAVTEQYF

V: TRBV7-2
D: -
size: -
J: TRBJ2-7
DNA: TGTGCCAGCAGCGGCTTGGATAGTCAGTACTTC
CDR3: CASSGLDSQYF

V: TRBV5-4
D: TRBD1
size: -
J: TRBJ1-2
DNA: TGTGCCAGCAGAACCCAGAGCCAGGGGGCTGAGGGCTACACCTTC
CDR3: CASRTQSQGAEGYTF

V: TRBV5-4
D: -
size: -
J: TRBJ2-3
DNA: TGTGCCAGCAGCTTGGGGAGGGAAGGGACGCAGTATTTT
CDR3: CASSLGREGTQYF

V: TRBV30
D: -
size: few
J: TRBJ2-4
DNA: TGTGCCTGGAGTGTATCACTAGCCAAAAACATTCAGTACTTC
CDR3: CAWSVSLAKNIQYF

V: TRBV18
D: TRBD2
size: once
J: TRBJ2-7
DNA: TGTGCCAGCTCACCTGCCGGGACTAGCGCGTACGAGCAGTACTTC
CDR3: CASSPAGTSAYEQYF

V: TRBV7-8
D: TRBD2
size: -
J: TRBJ2-7
DNA: TGTGCCAGCAGCTTATGGGTGACTAGCGGGGGAAAAAACTCCTACGAGCAGTACTTC
CDR3: CASSLWVTSGGKNSYEQYF

V: TRBV28
D: -
size: few
J: TRBJ1-5
DNA: TGTGCCAGCAGTTTGACAGAAAGCAATCAGCCCCAGCATTTT
CDR3: CASSLTESNQPQHF

V: TRBV9
D: -
size: once
J: TRBJ1-4
DNA: TGTGCCAGCAGCATCCGTGGGAGGGGTGACGAAAAACTGTTTTTT
CDR3: CASSIRGRGDEKLFF